Listed here are 9 T cell receptor beta chains from one sample, sequenced in a study of blood T cell repertoires in COVID-19 (TCRdb year 2020). The library relied on the immunoSEQ multiplex PCR assay. TCRdb took this table from immuneACCESS and kept in-frame rearrangements with V and J called. Such tables lack part of the clones; where checked against another copy, unresolved V genes explain under half of the gap, and the rest is unexplained. The sample table records under 200,000 clones; less than 80% of these occur just once. In total, the top ten clones hold 15% to 20% of the sample. Sequenced material: PBMCs or T cells enriched from blood (not recorded which). The origin of the receptors is a woman in her seventies in a cohort exposed to, infected with or recovered from COVID-19 (not recorded which).

The V and J genes are TRBV11-2 and TRBJ1-2, with D unresolved. CDR1 and CDR2 from the germline V gene are SGHAT and FQNNGV. This CDR3 has 15 amino acids. V was shortened by 0 bases and J by 1 base, with 9 bases between the two germline ends. The CDR3, as DNA: TGTGCCAGCAGCTTAGAAGGCGGCAGTAACTATGGCTACACCTTC. Protein product: CASSLEGGSNYGYTF.

The V gene is TRBV5-1, the J gene TRBJ2-5; weak D call: TRBD1 (5 bases). The CDR3 sequence is 14 residues long. V was cut by 2 bases and J by 4 bases, with 12 bases left in between. Germline V gene lookup returns CDR1 SGHRS and CDR2 YFSETQ. CDR3: CASSLAGFRETQYF. The CDR3 DNA reads as TGCGCCAGCAGCTTAGCAGGGTTTAGAGAGACCCAGTACTTC.

This clone appeared a few times. The identical CDR3 is also encoded by other nucleotide sequences in the sample. The chain has TRBV19 and TRBJ1-1; perhaps TRBD1 as D (6 bases). Germline CDR1 and CDR2: LNHDA and SQIVND (reference sequence). The V end was cut by 4 bases, the J end by 2 bases, with 8 bases between. The CDR3 length is 13 residues. The CDR3 loop reads CASSTQGNTEAFF. CDR3 nucleotide sequence: TGTGCCAGTAGTACACAGGGAAACACTGAAGCTTTCTTT. The whole variable domain, filled in from reference TRBV19 and TRBJ1-1, reads DGGITQSPKYLFRKEGQNVTLSCEQNLNHDAMYWYRQDPGQGLRLIYYSQIVNDFQKGDIAEGYSVSREKKESFPLTVTSAQKNPTAFYLCASSTQGNTEAFFGQGTRLTVV.

This clone appeared a single time. CDR3 residues: CASSSGTSDNNEQFF. The CDR3 DNA sequence: TGTGCCAGCAGCTCCGGGACTAGCGATAACAATGAGCAGTTCTTC. This chain uses TRBV7-3 with TRBJ2-1; 10 positions match TRBD2. The length of the CDR3 is 15 residues. V gave up 4 bases and J gave up 5 bases; unmatched junction bases: 5. Looked up from germline, CDR1 is SGHTA and CDR2 is FQGTGA.

The rearrangement uses TRBV6-5 and TRBJ2-7; D is undetermined. The CDR3 is 11 residues long. The V end was cut by 5 bases, the J end by 4 bases, with 6 bases between. Germline assignment: CDR1 MNHEY and CDR2 SVGAGI. The CDR3 here is CASSTTYEQYF. As DNA, the CDR3 is TGTGCCAGCAGTACTACTTACGAGCAGTACTTC.

This clone was found once. The V call is TRBV11-1, the J call TRBJ2-7; 9 bases agree with TRBD1. Germline CDR1 and CDR2: SGHAT and FQDESV (reference sequence). This CDR3 spans 15 amino acids. The ends lost 4 bases at V and 0 bases at J; junction bases unmatched: 4. CDR3 sequence reads: CASSSRGQGSYEQYF. The DNA of the CDR3 is TGTGCCAGCAGCTCCCGGGGACAGGGCTCCTACGAGCAGTACTTC.

This sequence joins TRBV6-2 or TRBV6-3 and TRBJ2-5, with TRBD2 as a possible D gene (6 bases). Trimming shortened V by 2 bases and J by 3 bases, and 16 bases separated the two germline ends. CDR1 MNHEY and CDR2 SVGEGT come from the germline V gene. CDR3 length: 16 residues. The CDR3 DNA sequence: TGTGCCAGCAGTTACAAACCGGGACTGTATGAAGAGACCCAGTACTTC. Translating gives CASSYKPGLYEETQYF.

The chain links TRBV18 to TRBJ2-1, with D possibly matching TRBD1 (6 bases). Between the trimmed V and J ends, which lost 5 bases and 8 bases, there was a span of 16 bases. This CDR3 is 14 amino acids long. CDR1 KGHSH and CDR2 LQKENI come from the germline V gene. CDR3 in amino acids: CASSKSGTSHEQFF. The CDR3, as DNA: TGTGCCAGCTCAAAATCCGGGACAAGCCATGAGCAGTTCTTC.

This sequence joins TRBV7-9 and TRBJ1-1; 7 nucleotides line up with TRBD1. The CDR3 has 17 residues. In germline, CDR1 is SEHNR, CDR2 FQNEAQ (reference sequence). J was trimmed by 3 bases and V by 5 bases; bases with no gene match: 15. The CDR3 bases are TGTGCCAGCAGCCCGCCCATTTGGACAGGTTGGGACACTGAAGCTTTCTTT. Protein: CASSPPIWTGWDTEAFF.